The text below deals with one TCR beta chain. No antigen is known for it. The data were taken from a study of breast tumors, draining lymph nodes, adjacent tissues. One entry per CDR3 protein results from TCRdb running MiXCR on the multiplex PCR reads. Of some 230,000 distinct CDR3 sequences in the sample, nearly 35% are singletons; the top ten hold 3% to 4%. The CDR3 extends over 14 amino acids. Per the germline V gene, CDR1 is LNHDA and CDR2 is SQIVND (reference sequence). Trimming left V 5 bases short and J 9 bases short, with 17 bases between. General study points: Most tumor T cells seemingly derive from lymph node, then expand in tumor.

The lymph nodes were axillary draining lymph nodes from breast cancer patients. The chain carries TRBV19 and TRBJ2-1; D is undetermined. The sequence came from a female donor with breast cancer. Some clones in this sample may be carry-over from other donors' samples. Sequencing was performed on axillary lymph node tissue. CDR3 amino acids: CASSPPSSVGEQFF. The CDR3 DNA reads TGTGCCAGTAGTCCGCCTTCCTCGGTGGGTGAGCAGTTCTTC. Complete variable domain (other parts from reference TRBV19 and TRBJ2-1): DGGITQSPKYLFRKEGQNVTLSCEQNLNHDAMYWYRQDPGQGLRLIYYSQIVNDFQKGDIAEGYSVSREKKESFPLTVTSAQKNPTAFYLCASSPPSSVGEQFFGPGTRLTVL.